The entry below describes one T cell receptor beta chain. Its target is not known. The sample comes from a study of immune evolution from preneoplasia to lung adenocarcinoma. After removal of 1 base from V and 6 bases from J, the junction contained 15 bases not matched to a gene. The germline V gene encodes CDR1 MGHRA and CDR2 YSYEKL. The CDR3 runs to 17 residues. Study-level results: Later-stage lesions seemingly showed higher T cell density and diversity than normal lung.

Using immunoSEQ multiplex PCR, the repertoire was profiled, and TCRdb retains in-frame clones only, with some absent. The data show thousands of clones, 60% to 85% seen once. V gene TRBV4-1 combines with J gene TRBJ2-7, with 7 bases lining up with TRBD1. Material: FFPE adjacent normal lung tissue. The receptor's source is a donor older than 65 with lung adenocarcinoma. The CDR3 loop is CASSQGQGPTPFGEQYF. The CDR3, as DNA: TGCGCCAGCAGCCAAGGACAGGGACCCACTCCATTTGGCGAGCAGTACTTC.